These 14 T cell receptor beta chains share one sample of origin, sequenced in a study of CD8 T cells in Susac syndrome. A quantity of about 0.45 to 1 ug RNA underwent reverse transcription using random hexamers. TCRdb fed the immunoSEQ multiplex PCR reads into MiXCR, producing one record per CDR3 protein. The table shows 100,000 to 150,000 distinct CDR3 sequences, with roughly 96% occurring only once. The material sequenced was CD4+ T cells from PBMCs. Receptors originate from a human donor in good health.

The genes are TRBV5-1 and TRBJ2-2, with D unresolved. The CDR3 spans 14 residues. Trimming stripped 4 bases from V and 8 bases from J, with 15 bases between. CDR1 is SGHRS and CDR2 is YFSETQ in the germline V gene. The CDR3 nucleotides read TGCGCCAGCAGCCCTGAATTCAACCGGGGGGAGCTGTTTTTT. Translated, it gives CASSPEFNRGELFF.

This clonotype has only one observation. This chain joins TRBV29-1 and TRBJ1-2, with 8 bases lining up with TRBD1. J was trimmed by 8 bases and V by 4 bases; bases with no gene match: 12. Germline lookup yields CDR1 SQVTM and CDR2 ANQGSEA. The CDR3 runs to 14 residues. The CDR3 sequence: CSVAGQGLLEGYTF. CDR3 DNA: TGCAGCGTTGCCGGACAGGGCCTATTAGAGGGCTACACCTTC.

The chain is built from TRBV28 and TRBJ2-7; no reliable D call. The V gene's germline CDR1 is MDHEN and CDR2 SYDVKM. This CDR3 contains 13 residues. V was clipped by 8 bases and J by 0 bases, with 11 bases between them. The CDR3 loop reads CASQSTPSYEQYF. Here the CDR3 DNA reads TGTGCCAGCCAGTCCACACCCTCCTACGAGCAGTACTTC.

The chain carries TRBV3-1 and TRBJ2-7; a possible D gene is TRBD1 (5 bases). The CDR3 has 14 residues. Germline values: CDR1 LGHDT, CDR2 YNNKEL (reference sequence). V shed 4 bases and J shed 3 bases, with 13 bases lying between them. The DNA for the CDR3 is TGTGCCAGCAGCCCCCTGGCAGACAGCTACGAGCAGTACTTC. This sequence encodes CASSPLADSYEQYF.

The genes are TRBV7-2 and TRBJ2-2; TRBD1 or TRBD2 may be the D gene (5 bases each). CDR1 and CDR2 (germline): SGHTA, FQGNSA. V lost 4 bases and J 1 base, leaving 13 bases between the germline ends. The CDR3 is 16 residues long. CDR3 bases: TGTGCCAGCAGCTCCCTGAGGGGCGAGAACACCGGGGAGCTGTTTTTT. It encodes CASSSLRGENTGELFF.

The rearrangement links TRBV3-1 to TRBJ2-3; 11 bases match TRBD2. V gave up 0 bases and J gave up 4 bases; unmatched junction bases: 6. The CDR3 consists of 17 residues. Germline CDR1 reads LGHDT; CDR2 reads YNNKEL (reference sequence). CDR3 coding DNA: TGTGCCAGCAGCCAAGATCCTAGCGGGAGGAGGTCAGATACGCAGTATTTT. Amino acids: CASSQDPSGRRSDTQYF.

V gene TRBV4-2 combines with J gene TRBJ2-7; TRBD1 agrees at 7 bases. V shed 0 bases, J shed 7 bases, and the junction held 9 bases outside the gene matches. Germline V CDR1 and CDR2: LGHNA, YNFKEQ. The CDR3 spans 15 residues. CDR3 sequence: CASSQELTGMWEQYF. DNA of the CDR3: TGTGCCAGCAGCCAAGAGTTGACAGGGATGTGGGAGCAGTACTTC.

V usage is TRBV7-9 and J usage is TRBJ2-7, with 10 positions matching TRBD1. The V segment lost 6 bases and the J segment 6 bases; nucleotides outside the gene matches: 11. The CDR3 extends over 15 amino acids. CDR1 SEHNR and CDR2 FQNEAQ come from the germline V gene (reference sequence). Written as DNA, the CDR3 is TGTGCCAGCAGTTTCACCGGGACAGGGGAGGGCGAGCAGTACTTC. The encoded protein is CASSFTGTGEGEQYF.

This clonotype was counted a single time. The rearrangement links TRBV3-1 to TRBJ2-5, with a possible D match to TRBD1 (5 bases). There are 14 residues in the CDR3. V shed 1 base and J shed 4 bases, with 10 bases lying between them. Germline assignment: CDR1 LGHDT and CDR2 YNNKEL (reference sequence). The CDR3 here is CASSQAQGRETQYF. CDR3 DNA sequence: TGTGCCAGCAGCCAAGCGCAGGGTCGAGAGACCCAGTACTTC.

This clonotype was observed a few times. The chain couples TRBV6-2 or TRBV6-3 to TRBJ2-1; D is undetermined. The length of the CDR3 is 14 residues. The ends were cut back, 7 bases at V and 8 bases at J, with 18 bases in the middle. The germline CDR1 and CDR2 sequences are MNHEY and SVGEGT. CDR3 in amino acids: CASKPRRLKDEQFF. CDR3 in DNA: TGTGCCAGCAAACCAAGGAGACTCAAGGATGAGCAGTTCTTC.

The chain employs TRBV30 and TRBJ1-2, with TRBD1 matching 7 bases. The germline CDR1 and CDR2 sequences are GTSNPN and SVGIG (reference sequence). The CDR3 runs 12 residues. J lost 8 bases, V lost 3 bases, and 6 bases had no gene match. CDR3 DNA: TGTGCCTGGAGACGGACAGGAGAAGGCTACACCTTC. Its protein product is CAWRRTGEGYTF.

The chain recombines TRBV4-1 with TRBJ2-5; possibly TRBD1 or TRBD2 for D (5 bases each). Per the germline V gene, CDR1 is MGHRA and CDR2 is YSYEKL. V was shortened by 3 bases and J by 4 bases, with 9 bases between the two germline ends. The CDR3 loop spans 13 amino acids. The CDR3 nucleotides read TGCGCCAGCAGCCAGCCGGGGACAGAGACCCAGTACTTC. As protein: CASSQPGTETQYF.

J is TRBJ1-2 and V is TRBV29-1; possible D gene TRBD1, 6 bases. CDR3 length: 13 amino acids. Looked up from germline, CDR1 is SQVTM and CDR2 is ANQGSEA. The V end was cut by 7 bases, the J end by 2 bases, with 14 bases between. The DNA of the CDR3 is TGCAGCGGGCGAACAGGGCCAAACTATGGCTACACCTTC. Protein sequence: CSGRTGPNYGYTF.

In this sample, this clonotype turned up a few times. The chain links TRBV29-1 to TRBJ2-7; TRBD2 matches at 7 bases. V trimming: 0 bases; J trimming: 5 bases; junction bases outside the gene matches: 7. This CDR3 spans 14 amino acids. Germline V gene data show CDR1 as SQVTM and CDR2 as ANQGSEA. CDR3 bases: TGCAGCGTTGAAGAAGGCGGGAGACCCAACGAGCAGTACTTC. Translation: CSVEEGGRPNEQYF.